This TCR beta chain was recovered during a study of cytomegalovirus exposure and HLA in healthy donors. About the study: Of all 400 or so donors who were genotyped, 70% to 85% belonged to the Caucasian-associated ancestry cluster. General observations from the study: TRBV6-2, TRBV6-3 and some other V segments were excluded as indistinguishable. A missense variant in DCLRE1C was later tied to TCR beta V- and J-gene trimming.

Use of 60 Vbeta and 13 Jbeta primers characterized the PCR. TCRdb's copy holds only in-frame clones and misses some; the assay was immunoSEQ multiplex PCR. The sample lists around 190,000 clones, about 86% occurring once. This clone was seen more than once but under ten times. Its specificity is unknown. This CDR3 is 14 amino acids long. V shed 2 bases and J shed 2 bases, with 11 bases lying between them. CDR1 is SGHDT, CDR2 YYEEEE, per germline. The rearrangement uses TRBV5-6 and TRBJ2-7; possibly TRBD2 for D (5 bases). The sequence derives from a man aged 35 to 55 in good health and CMV-seropositive. Sequenced: PBMCs. CDR3: CASSFERQAYEQYF. For the CDR3, the DNA is TGTGCCAGCAGCTTTGAGCGGCAGGCCTACGAGCAGTACTTC.